This is a list of T cell receptor beta chains from one sample in a study of cytomegalovirus exposure and HLA in healthy donors. The table came from immunoSEQ multiplex PCR; TCRdb's copy has only in-frame clones and leaves some out. The sample records 250,000 or so clones, almost 90% being singletons. Sequenced material: PBMCs. The receptors here all came from a woman in her late teens or twenties in good health and CMV-seronegative. CDR3s include the opening cysteine and the closing phenylalanine or tryptophan. Each record gives: V gene, clone size, J gene, D gene, CDR3 DNA, CDR3 protein. The D gene is left open where the match is weak. Size values are once, few and many counts, or a class for expanded clones, and some rows have none.

v_call: TRBV15
clone_size: NA
j_call: TRBJ1-3
d_call: NA
cdr3_nt: TGTGCCACCAGCAGTGGAGTCTCTGGAAACACCATATATTTT
cdr3_aa: CATSSGVSGNTIYF

v_call: TRBV28
clone_size: NA
j_call: TRBJ1-2
d_call: TRBD1
cdr3_nt: TGTGCCAGCAGTTTAGGGGGACAGATCTATGGCTACACCTTC
cdr3_aa: CASSLGGQIYGYTF

v_call: TRBV5-1
clone_size: NA
j_call: TRBJ2-2
d_call: NA
cdr3_nt: TGCGCCAGCAGCTTTATCCCGCCTGGGCTCGACACCGGGGAGCTGTTTTTT
cdr3_aa: CASSFIPPGLDTGELFF

v_call: TRBV7-2
clone_size: NA
j_call: TRBJ2-4
d_call: NA
cdr3_nt: TGTGCCACCCACCCAGGGGGGCCGGCCAAAAACATTCAGTACTTC
cdr3_aa: CATHPGGPAKNIQYF

v_call: TRBV19
clone_size: NA
j_call: TRBJ1-2
d_call: NA
cdr3_nt: TGTGCCAGTAGTGCTCCTGACAGGAGCAACTATGGCTACACCTTC
cdr3_aa: CASSAPDRSNYGYTF

v_call: TRBV15
clone_size: NA
j_call: TRBJ1-1
d_call: NA
cdr3_nt: TGTGCCACCAGCAGAGGAGGGAATACAATGAACACTGAAGCTTTCTTT
cdr3_aa: CATSRGGNTMNTEAFF

v_call: TRBV30
clone_size: NA
j_call: TRBJ2-7
d_call: TRBD1
cdr3_nt: TGTGCCTGGACATCCGGGACAGGGGGCAGGTACGAGCAGTACTTC
cdr3_aa: CAWTSGTGGRYEQYF

v_call: TRBV5-4
clone_size: NA
j_call: TRBJ2-5
d_call: NA
cdr3_nt: TGTGCCAGCAGCTTGGCCACGCGGTCGGGGACCCAGTACTTC
cdr3_aa: CASSLATRSGTQYF

v_call: TRBV14
clone_size: NA
j_call: TRBJ1-2
d_call: TRBD1
cdr3_nt: TGTGCCAGCAGCCAAGCCGGGACAGGGAACCTCCTCTATGGCTACACCTTC
cdr3_aa: CASSQAGTGNLLYGYTF

v_call: TRBV6-5
clone_size: NA
j_call: TRBJ2-7
d_call: TRBD1
cdr3_nt: TGTGCCAGCAAGGACAGGTCCAACTACGAGCAGTACTTC
cdr3_aa: CASKDRSNYEQYF

v_call: TRBV5-1
clone_size: NA
j_call: TRBJ2-2
d_call: NA
cdr3_nt: TGCGCCAGCAGCCAAGGCGGGAACACCGGGGAGCTGTTTTTT
cdr3_aa: CASSQGGNTGELFF

v_call: TRBV4-1
clone_size: once
j_call: TRBJ2-1
d_call: NA
cdr3_nt: TGCGCCAGCAGCCAGGTCGCAGTTAATGAGCAGTTCTTC
cdr3_aa: CASSQVAVNEQFF

v_call: TRBV5-6
clone_size: NA
j_call: TRBJ2-2
d_call: NA
cdr3_nt: TGTGCCAGCAGCCTCGTCGTGTCCGGGGAGCTGTTTTTT
cdr3_aa: CASSLVVSGELFF

v_call: TRBV18
clone_size: NA
j_call: TRBJ1-1
d_call: NA
cdr3_nt: TGTGCCAGCTCACCACAGGGTGTGACGGGGATCACTGAAGCTTTCTTT
cdr3_aa: CASSPQGVTGITEAFF

v_call: TRBV27
clone_size: once
j_call: TRBJ2-7
d_call: TRBD1
cdr3_nt: TGTGCCAGCAGTTTATTAGCAGGGGGATCCTACGAGCAGTACTTC
cdr3_aa: CASSLLAGGSYEQYF

v_call: TRBV2
clone_size: NA
j_call: TRBJ1-4
d_call: NA
cdr3_nt: TGTGCCAGCAGTGTTTCGGGTAATGAAAAACTGTTTTTT
cdr3_aa: CASSVSGNEKLFF

v_call: TRBV28
clone_size: NA
j_call: TRBJ2-1
d_call: TRBD2
cdr3_nt: TGTGCCAGCAGTTTACCAGCTAGCGGGGGGTCGGGTGAGCAGTTCTTC
cdr3_aa: CASSLPASGGSGEQFF

v_call: TRBV11-2
clone_size: once
j_call: TRBJ1-1
d_call: NA
cdr3_nt: TGTGCCAGCAGCGTACAGGGTGAAGCTTTCTTT
cdr3_aa: CASSVQGEAFF

v_call: TRBV28
clone_size: NA
j_call: TRBJ2-1
d_call: NA
cdr3_nt: TGTGCCAGCAGTTTAACCGCGTCCTACAATGAGCAGTTCTTC
cdr3_aa: CASSLTASYNEQFF

v_call: TRBV2
clone_size: NA
j_call: TRBJ1-1
d_call: TRBD1
cdr3_nt: TGTGCCAGCAGTGAATCTTTGACAGGGAGGGCTTTCTTT
cdr3_aa: CASSESLTGRAFF

v_call: TRBV4-3
clone_size: once
j_call: TRBJ2-7
d_call: NA
cdr3_nt: TGCGCCAGCAGCGAAGGTGCGGGTGGGGTCTCCTACGAGCAGTACTTC
cdr3_aa: CASSEGAGGVSYEQYF

v_call: TRBV7-2
clone_size: NA
j_call: TRBJ2-5
d_call: TRBD2
cdr3_nt: TGTGCCAGCAGCCAACGTCCTAGCGGGGGTTCGGTGGAGACCCAGTACTTC
cdr3_aa: CASSQRPSGGSVETQYF

v_call: TRBV13
clone_size: NA
j_call: TRBJ2-3
d_call: TRBD1
cdr3_nt: TGTGCCAGCAGCTTAGTGGCAGGGGGAAATCCAGATACGCAGTATTTT
cdr3_aa: CASSLVAGGNPDTQYF

v_call: TRBV2
clone_size: NA
j_call: TRBJ1-4
d_call: TRBD1
cdr3_nt: TGTGCCAGCAAGGGACAGGGGAGTCAAAAACTGTTTTTT
cdr3_aa: CASKGQGSQKLFF

v_call: TRBV30
clone_size: NA
j_call: TRBJ2-2
d_call: NA
cdr3_nt: TGTGCCTGGAGGAGAGCAGGGGCCAACACCGGGGAGCTGTTTTTT
cdr3_aa: CAWRRAGANTGELFF

v_call: TRBV9
clone_size: few
j_call: TRBJ1-2
d_call: TRBD1
cdr3_nt: TGTGCCAGCAGCGCCGGGACAGGCGGTGGTGGCTACACCTTC
cdr3_aa: CASSAGTGGGGYTF

v_call: TRBV19
clone_size: NA
j_call: TRBJ1-1
d_call: NA
cdr3_nt: TGTGCCAGTAGTATCCCTCGGGGAAAGAACACTGAAGCTTTCTTT
cdr3_aa: CASSIPRGKNTEAFF

v_call: TRBV6-5
clone_size: NA
j_call: TRBJ1-5
d_call: TRBD1
cdr3_nt: TGTGCCAGCAAAACAGGGGGGACCAATCAGCCCCAGCATTTT
cdr3_aa: CASKTGGTNQPQHF

v_call: TRBV5-6
clone_size: NA
j_call: TRBJ2-1
d_call: TRBD1
cdr3_nt: TGTGCCAGCAGGTTGCCGGGACAGGGGAATGAGCAGTTCTTC
cdr3_aa: CASRLPGQGNEQFF

v_call: TRBV6-1
clone_size: NA
j_call: TRBJ2-2
d_call: TRBD2
cdr3_nt: TGTGCCAGCAGTGAGAGACTAGCGAGTAACACCGGGGAGCTGTTTTTT
cdr3_aa: CASSERLASNTGELFF

v_call: TRBV28
clone_size: once
j_call: TRBJ2-1
d_call: NA
cdr3_nt: TGTGCCAGCAGTTTTGCGGCAAATGAGCAGTTCTTC
cdr3_aa: CASSFAANEQFF

v_call: TRBV9
clone_size: NA
j_call: TRBJ2-6
d_call: TRBD1
cdr3_nt: TGTGCCAGCCGTTCACAGGGGGCCTCTGGGGCCAACGTCCTGACTTTC
cdr3_aa: CASRSQGASGANVLTF

v_call: TRBV5-1
clone_size: NA
j_call: TRBJ2-1
d_call: TRBD1
cdr3_nt: TGCGCCAGCAGCTCAGGGGGCTCCTACAATGAGCAGTTCTTC
cdr3_aa: CASSSGGSYNEQFF

v_call: TRBV29-1
clone_size: NA
j_call: TRBJ1-3
d_call: TRBD1
cdr3_nt: TGCAGCGGCACTACAGGGGGCAGTTCTGGAAACACCATATATTTT
cdr3_aa: CSGTTGGSSGNTIYF

v_call: TRBV18
clone_size: NA
j_call: TRBJ2-1
d_call: NA
cdr3_nt: TGTGCCAGCTCACCGGCGGGAAGGTCCTACAATGAGCAGTTCTTC
cdr3_aa: CASSPAGRSYNEQFF